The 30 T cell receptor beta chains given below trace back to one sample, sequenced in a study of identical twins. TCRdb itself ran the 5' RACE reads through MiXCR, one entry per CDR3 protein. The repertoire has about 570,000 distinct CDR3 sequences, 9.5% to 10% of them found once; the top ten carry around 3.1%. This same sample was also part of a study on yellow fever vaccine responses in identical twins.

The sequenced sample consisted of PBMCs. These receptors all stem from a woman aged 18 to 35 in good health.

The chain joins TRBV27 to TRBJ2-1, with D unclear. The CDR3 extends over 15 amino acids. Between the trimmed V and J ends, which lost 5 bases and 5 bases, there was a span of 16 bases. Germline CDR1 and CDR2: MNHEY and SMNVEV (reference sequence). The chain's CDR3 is CASSGWDPPNNEQFF. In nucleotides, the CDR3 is TGTGCCAGCAGTGGCTGGGATCCTCCCAACAATGAGCAGTTCTTC.

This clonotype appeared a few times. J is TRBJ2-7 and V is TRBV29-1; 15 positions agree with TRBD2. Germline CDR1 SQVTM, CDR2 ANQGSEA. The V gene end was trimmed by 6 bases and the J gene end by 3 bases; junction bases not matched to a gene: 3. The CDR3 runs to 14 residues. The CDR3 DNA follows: TGCAGCGTGGCGGGACTAGCGGGAGGCTACGAGCAGTACTTC. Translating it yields CSVAGLAGGYEQYF.

CDR3 protein: CSALDIFYEQYF. The CDR3 DNA sequence: TGCAGTGCATTGGACATTTTCTACGAGCAGTACTTC. This chain links TRBV20-1 with TRBJ2-7, with a tentative D call TRBD1 (5 bases). CDR1 is DFQATT and CDR2 is SNEGSKA in the germline V gene (reference sequence). The CDR3 has 12 amino acids. Trimming stripped 6 bases from V and 3 bases from J, with 12 bases between.

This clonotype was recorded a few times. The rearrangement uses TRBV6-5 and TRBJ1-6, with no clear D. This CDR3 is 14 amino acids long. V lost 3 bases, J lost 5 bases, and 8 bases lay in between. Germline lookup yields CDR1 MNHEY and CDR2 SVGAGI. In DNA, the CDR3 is TGTGCCAGCAGTTATATGGGGAATAATTCACCCCTCCACTTT. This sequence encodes CASSYMGNNSPLHF.

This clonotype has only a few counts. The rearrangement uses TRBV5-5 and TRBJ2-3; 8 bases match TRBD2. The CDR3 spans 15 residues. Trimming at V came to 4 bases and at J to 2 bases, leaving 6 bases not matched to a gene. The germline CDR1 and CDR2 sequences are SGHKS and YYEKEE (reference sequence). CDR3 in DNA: TGTGCCAGCAGCCGACTAGCGACCCCCACAGATACGCAGTATTTT. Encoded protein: CASSRLATPTDTQYF.

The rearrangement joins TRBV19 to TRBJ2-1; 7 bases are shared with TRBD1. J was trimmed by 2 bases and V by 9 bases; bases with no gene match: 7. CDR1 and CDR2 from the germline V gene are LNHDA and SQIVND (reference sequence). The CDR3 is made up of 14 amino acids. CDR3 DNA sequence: TGTGCCAGCACGGGACAGCTTACCTACAATGAGCAGTTCTTC. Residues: CASTGQLTYNEQFF.

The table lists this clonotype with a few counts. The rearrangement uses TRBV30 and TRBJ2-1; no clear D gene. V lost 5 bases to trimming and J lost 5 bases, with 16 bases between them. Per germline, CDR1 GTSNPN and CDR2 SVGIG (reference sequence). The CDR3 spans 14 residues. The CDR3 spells CAWAPGHLDNEQFF. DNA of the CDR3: TGTGCCTGGGCTCCGGGCCACCTCGACAATGAGCAGTTCTTC.

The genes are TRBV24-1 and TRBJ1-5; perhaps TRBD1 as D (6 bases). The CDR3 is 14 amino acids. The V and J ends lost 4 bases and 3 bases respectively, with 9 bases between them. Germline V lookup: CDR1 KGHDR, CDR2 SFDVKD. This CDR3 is CATSDTGFNQPQHF. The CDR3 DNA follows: TGTGCCACCAGTGACACAGGGTTCAATCAGCCCCAGCATTTT.

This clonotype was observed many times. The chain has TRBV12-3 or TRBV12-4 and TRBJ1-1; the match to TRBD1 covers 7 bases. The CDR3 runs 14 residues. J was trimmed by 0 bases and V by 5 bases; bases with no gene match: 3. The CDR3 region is CASSRGQLNTEAFF. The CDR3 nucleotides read TGTGCCAGCAGTCGGGGACAGTTGAACACTGAAGCTTTCTTT.

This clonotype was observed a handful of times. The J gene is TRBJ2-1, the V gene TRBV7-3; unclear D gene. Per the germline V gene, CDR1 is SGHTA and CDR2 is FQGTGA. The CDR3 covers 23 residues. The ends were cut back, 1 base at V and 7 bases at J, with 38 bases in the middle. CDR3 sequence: CASSLRVGPRGSSADDLVNEQFF. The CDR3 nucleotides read TGTGCCAGCAGCTTAAGGGTTGGCCCCCGTGGCTCCTCGGCTGATGATCTTGTGAATGAGCAGTTCTTC. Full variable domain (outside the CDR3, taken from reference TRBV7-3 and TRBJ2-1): GAGVSQTPSNKVTEKGKYVELRCDPISGHTALYWYRQSLGQGPEFLIYFQGTGAADDSGLPNDRFFAVRPEGSVSTLKIQRTERGDSAVYLCASSLRVGPRGSSADDLVNEQFFGPGTRLTVL.

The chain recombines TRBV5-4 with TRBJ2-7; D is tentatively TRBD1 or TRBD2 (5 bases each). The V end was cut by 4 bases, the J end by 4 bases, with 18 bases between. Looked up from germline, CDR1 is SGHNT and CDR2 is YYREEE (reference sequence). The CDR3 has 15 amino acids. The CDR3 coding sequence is TGTGCCAGCAGCGTACGGACTGATGGGGCTTACGAGCAGTACTTC. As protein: CASSVRTDGAYEQYF.

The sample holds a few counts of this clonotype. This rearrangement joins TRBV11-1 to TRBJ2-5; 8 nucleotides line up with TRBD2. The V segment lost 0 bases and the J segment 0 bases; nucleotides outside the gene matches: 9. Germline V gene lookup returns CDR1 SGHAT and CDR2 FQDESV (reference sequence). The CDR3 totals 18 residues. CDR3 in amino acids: CASSLASGKRENQETQYF. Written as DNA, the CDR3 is TGTGCCAGCAGCTTAGCGTCCGGGAAGCGGGAGAACCAAGAGACCCAGTACTTC.

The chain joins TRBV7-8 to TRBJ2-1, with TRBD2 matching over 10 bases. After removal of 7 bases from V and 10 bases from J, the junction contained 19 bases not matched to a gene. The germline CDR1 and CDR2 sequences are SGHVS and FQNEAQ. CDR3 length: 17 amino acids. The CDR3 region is CASTNPGGLAGAREQFF. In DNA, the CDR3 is TGTGCCAGCACTAATCCCGGCGGGCTAGCGGGGGCACGGGAGCAGTTCTTC.

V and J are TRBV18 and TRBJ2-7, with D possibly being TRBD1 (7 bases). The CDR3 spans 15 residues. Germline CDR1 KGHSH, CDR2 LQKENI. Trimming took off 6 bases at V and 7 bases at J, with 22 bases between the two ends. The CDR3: CASSFFADRAGEQYF. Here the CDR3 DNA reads TGTGCCAGCTCCTTCTTCGCCGACAGGGCGGGAGAGCAGTACTTC.

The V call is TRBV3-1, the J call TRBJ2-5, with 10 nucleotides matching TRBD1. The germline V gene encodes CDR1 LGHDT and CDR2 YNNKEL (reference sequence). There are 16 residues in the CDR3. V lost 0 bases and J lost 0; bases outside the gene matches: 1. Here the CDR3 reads CASSQEDRGYQETQYF. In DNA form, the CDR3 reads TGTGCCAGCAGCCAAGAGGACAGGGGGTACCAAGAGACCCAGTACTTC.

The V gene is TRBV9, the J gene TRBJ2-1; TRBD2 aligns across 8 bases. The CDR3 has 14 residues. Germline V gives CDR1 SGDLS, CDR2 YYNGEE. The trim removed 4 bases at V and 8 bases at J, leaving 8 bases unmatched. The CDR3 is CASSPGGQGDEQFF. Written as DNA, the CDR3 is TGTGCCAGCAGCCCGGGGGGGCAAGGCGATGAGCAGTTCTTC.

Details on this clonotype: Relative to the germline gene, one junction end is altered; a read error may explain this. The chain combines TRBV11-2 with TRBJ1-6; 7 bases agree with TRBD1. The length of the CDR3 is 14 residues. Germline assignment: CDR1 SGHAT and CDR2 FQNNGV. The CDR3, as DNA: TGTTCCAGCAGCTTAGGACAGGCCCGTTCACCCCTCCACTTT. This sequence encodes CSSSLGQARSPLHF.

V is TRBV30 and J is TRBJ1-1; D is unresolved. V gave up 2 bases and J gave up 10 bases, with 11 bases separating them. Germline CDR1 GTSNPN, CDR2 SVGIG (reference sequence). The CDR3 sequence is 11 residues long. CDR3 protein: CAWSNPFGAFF. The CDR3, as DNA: TGTGCCTGGAGTAATCCATTTGGAGCTTTCTTT. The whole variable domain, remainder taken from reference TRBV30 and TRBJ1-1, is SQTIHQWPATLVQPVGSPLSLECTVEGTSNPNLYWYRQAAGRGLQLLFYSVGIGQISSEVPQNLSASRPQDRQFILSSKKLLLSDSGFYLCAWSNPFGAFFGQGTRLTVV.

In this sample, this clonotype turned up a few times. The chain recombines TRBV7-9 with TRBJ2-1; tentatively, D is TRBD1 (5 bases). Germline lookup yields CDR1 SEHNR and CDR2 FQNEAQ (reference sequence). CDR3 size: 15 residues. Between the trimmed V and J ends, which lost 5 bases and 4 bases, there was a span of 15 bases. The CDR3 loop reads CASSLWGSLYNEQFF. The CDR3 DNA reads TGTGCCAGCAGCCTCTGGGGCAGCCTATACAATGAGCAGTTCTTC.

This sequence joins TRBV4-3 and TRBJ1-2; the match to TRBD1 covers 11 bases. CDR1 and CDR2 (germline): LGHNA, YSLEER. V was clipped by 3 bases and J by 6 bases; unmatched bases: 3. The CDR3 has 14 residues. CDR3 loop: CASSQDRGPDGYTF. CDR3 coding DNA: TGCGCCAGCAGCCAGGACAGGGGGCCAGATGGCTACACCTTC.

The chain's CDR3 is CASSLAVSGGGETQYF. The CDR3 DNA sequence: TGTGCCAGCAGCTTAGCGGTTTCCGGGGGAGGGGAGACCCAGTACTTC. The chain couples TRBV7-2 to TRBJ2-5; 7 bases align to TRBD2. V lost 0 bases, J lost 5 bases, and 9 bases stayed unmatched. CDR3 size: 16 residues. The germline V gene has CDR1 SGHTA and CDR2 FQGNSA.

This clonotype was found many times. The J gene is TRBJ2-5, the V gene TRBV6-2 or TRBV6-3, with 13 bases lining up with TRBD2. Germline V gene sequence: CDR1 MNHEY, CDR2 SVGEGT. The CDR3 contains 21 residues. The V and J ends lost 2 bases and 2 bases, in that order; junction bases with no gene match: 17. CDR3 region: CASSYPTGNGTSGDLQETQYF. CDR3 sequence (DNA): TGTGCCAGCAGTTACCCTACAGGGAACGGGACTAGCGGGGACCTACAAGAGACCCAGTACTTC.

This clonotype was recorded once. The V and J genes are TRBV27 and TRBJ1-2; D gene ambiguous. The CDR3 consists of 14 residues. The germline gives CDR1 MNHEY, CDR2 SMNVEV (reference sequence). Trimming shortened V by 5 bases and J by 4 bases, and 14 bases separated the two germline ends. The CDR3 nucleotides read TGTGCCAGCAGTCCGCAACTCGGTTTCTATGGCTACACCTTC. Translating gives CASSPQLGFYGYTF.

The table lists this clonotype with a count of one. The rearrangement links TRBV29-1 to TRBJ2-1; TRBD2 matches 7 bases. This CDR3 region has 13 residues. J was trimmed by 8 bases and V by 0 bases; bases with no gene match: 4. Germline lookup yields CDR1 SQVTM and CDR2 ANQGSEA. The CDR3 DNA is TGCAGCGTTGAAGATCTGGGGGGGGATGAGCAGTTCTTC. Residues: CSVEDLGGDEQFF.

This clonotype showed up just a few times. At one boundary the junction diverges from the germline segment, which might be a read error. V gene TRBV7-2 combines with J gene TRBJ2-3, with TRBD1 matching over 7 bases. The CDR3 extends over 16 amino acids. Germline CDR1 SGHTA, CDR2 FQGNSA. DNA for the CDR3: TGTGCCAGCAGTTTAGGCTGGGTAGCAGGGGGTGATACGCAGTATTTT. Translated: CASSLGWVAGGDTQYF.

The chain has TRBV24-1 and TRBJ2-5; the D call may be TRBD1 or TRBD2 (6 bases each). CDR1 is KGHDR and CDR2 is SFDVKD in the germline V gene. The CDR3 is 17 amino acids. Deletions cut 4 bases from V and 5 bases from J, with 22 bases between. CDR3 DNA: TGTGCCACCAGTGACCCCGGCTGGCAAGGGGGGATGGAGACCCAGTACTTC. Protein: CATSDPGWQGGMETQYF.

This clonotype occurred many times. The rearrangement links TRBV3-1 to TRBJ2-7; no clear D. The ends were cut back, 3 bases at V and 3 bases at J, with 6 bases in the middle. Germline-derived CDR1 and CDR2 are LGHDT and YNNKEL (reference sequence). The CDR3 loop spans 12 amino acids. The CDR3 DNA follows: TGTGCCAGCAGCCAGGGCGTCTACGAGCAGTACTTC. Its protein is CASSQGVYEQYF.

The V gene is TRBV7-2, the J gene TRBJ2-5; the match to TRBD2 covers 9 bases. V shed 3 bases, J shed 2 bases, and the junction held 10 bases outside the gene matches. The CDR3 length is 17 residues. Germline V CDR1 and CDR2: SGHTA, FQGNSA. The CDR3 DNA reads TGTGCCAGCAGCTTTTATGCTTGGCTAGCGGGACAAGAGACCCAGTACTTC. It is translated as CASSFYAWLAGQETQYF.

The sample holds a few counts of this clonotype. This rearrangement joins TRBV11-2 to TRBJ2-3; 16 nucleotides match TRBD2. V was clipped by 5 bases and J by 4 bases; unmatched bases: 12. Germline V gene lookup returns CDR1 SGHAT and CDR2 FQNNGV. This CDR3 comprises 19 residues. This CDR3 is CASSPPPGLAGGRSDTQYF. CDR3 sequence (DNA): TGTGCCAGCAGCCCTCCCCCGGGACTAGCGGGGGGGCGATCAGATACGCAGTATTTT.

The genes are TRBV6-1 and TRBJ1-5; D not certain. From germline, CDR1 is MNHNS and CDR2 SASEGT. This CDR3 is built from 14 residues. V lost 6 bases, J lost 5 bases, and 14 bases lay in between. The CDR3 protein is CASSPGREDQPQHF. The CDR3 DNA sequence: TGTGCCAGCAGCCCGGGGAGGGAAGATCAGCCCCAGCATTTT.